This T cell receptor (beta chain) was sequenced during a study of CD8 T cells in ankylosing spondylitis. Overall study findings and caveats: Previous work reported some of these motif variants in the synovial fluid and blood of reactive arthritis. Ankylosing spondylitis blood seemed to carry a telltale TCR beta motif made of under ten highly homologous variants.

On this clonotype: Its antigen remains unidentified.

The TCR beta libraries were generated through quantitative 5'-RACE incorporating molecular barcodes. Each CDR3 protein is one row after TCRdb ran MiXCR on the 5' RACE reads. The sample has under 550,000 distinct CDR3 sequences, 25% to 30% seen once. The length of the CDR3 is 12 residues. Trimming removed 4 bases at V and 9 bases at J, with 13 bases between. Germline CDR1 is DFQATT and CDR2 is SNEGSKA (reference sequence). Sequenced sample: blood, either unsorted or a sorted T cell fraction (not recorded which). The V and J genes are TRBV20-1 and TRBJ1-5; D perhaps matches TRBD1 (5 bases). The sequence came from a male donor with ankylosing spondylitis. The CDR3, as DNA: TGCAGTGCTACAACGGGGCGCGGGCCCCAGCATTTT. Translating gives CSATTGRGPQHF.